The 2 T cell receptor beta chains presented below share a single source sample, sequenced in a study of CD8 T cells in Susac syndrome. RNA amounts of roughly 0.45 to 1 ug underwent reverse transcription with random hexamers. TCRdb itself ran the immunoSEQ multiplex PCR reads through MiXCR, one entry per CDR3 protein. The table includes about 400,000 distinct CDR3 sequences, 85% detected once. The sample consisted of CD8+ T cells from PBMCs. Receptors were obtained from a human donor with multiple sclerosis.

This sequence joins TRBV10-3 and TRBJ2-1; 8 nucleotides line up with TRBD2. The V gene's germline CDR1 is ENHRY and CDR2 SYGVKD. V lost 7 bases, J lost 8 bases, and 13 bases stayed unmatched. The CDR3 is made up of 15 amino acids. Here the CDR3 DNA reads TGTGCCATCAAAAGCGGGAGCGAGCTCGCCGATGAGCAGTTCTTC. Translated: CAIKSGSELADEQFF.

This clonotype was observed a handful of times. CDR3 sequence reads: CASSTGPEAFF. CDR3 bases: TGTGCCAGCAGTACAGGGCCTGAAGCTTTCTTT. This chain joins TRBV6-1 and TRBJ1-1; weak D call: TRBD1 (6 bases). Germline loops: CDR1 MNHNS, CDR2 SASEGT. V dropped 5 bases and J dropped 6 bases, with 7 bases sitting between them. CDR3 size: 11 residues.